The 8 T cell receptor beta chains below were found in one sample sequenced in a study of technical replicates of blood from a few donors. Generated by immunoSEQ multiplex PCR, the TCRdb table keeps only in-frame clones and is missing some. The repertoire has 55,000 to 75,000 clones, 91% of them found once; the top ten carry about 3.7%. The specimen sequenced was PBMCs. These receptors all stem from a human donor in good health. Some clones in this sample may be carry-over from other donors' samples.

The table lists this clone with a count of one. The V call is TRBV7-2, the J call TRBJ2-1; 9 positions agree with TRBD2. Germline lookup yields CDR1 SGHTA and CDR2 FQGNSA. The CDR3 is 16 amino acids. V lost 3 bases, J lost 9 bases, and 12 bases stayed unmatched. The CDR3, as DNA: TGTGCCAGCAGCTTTCATAGCGGGAGCCGACTTGGTGAGCAGTTCTTC. It translates to CASSFHSGSRLGEQFF.

The chain recombines TRBV5-4 with TRBJ1-1; tentatively, D is TRBD1 (6 bases). CDR3 length: 14 amino acids. V was shortened by 6 bases and J by 0 bases, with 12 bases between the two germline ends. Germline V gene data show CDR1 as SGHNT and CDR2 as YYREEE (reference sequence). CDR3 in amino acids: CASTPDSMNTEAFF. In DNA, the CDR3 is TGTGCCAGCACCCCGGACAGCATGAACACTGAAGCTTTCTTT.

This chain joins TRBV2 and TRBJ2-3, with 11 bases aligning to TRBD2. The CDR3 spans 15 residues. V gave up 5 bases and J gave up 3 bases; unmatched junction bases: 4. The germline gives CDR1 SNHLY, CDR2 FYNNEI. The CDR3 nucleotides are TGTGCCAGCAGTTATATAGCGGGGGGGACAGATACGCAGTATTTT. Translation gives CASSYIAGGTDTQYF.

This sequence joins TRBV7-2 and TRBJ1-2, with D possibly TRBD1 on 6 matching bases. V was clipped by 4 bases and J by 2 bases, with 11 bases between them. This CDR3 contains 14 residues. The germline V gene has CDR1 SGHTA and CDR2 FQGNSA. DNA of the CDR3: TGTGCCAGCAGCTCCCCTCAGGGGAACTATGGCTACACCTTC. Its protein is CASSSPQGNYGYTF.

J is TRBJ1-3 and V is TRBV5-4; D is ambiguous. CDR1 and CDR2 from the germline V gene are SGHNT and YYREEE (reference sequence). V dropped 0 bases and J dropped 7 bases, with 11 bases sitting between them. The CDR3 is made up of 14 amino acids. This CDR3 reads CASSLAGVENTIYF. The CDR3 nucleotides are TGTGCCAGCAGCTTGGCCGGGGTCGAGAACACCATATATTTT.

The chain recombines TRBV9 with TRBJ2-1; 7 positions agree with TRBD2. Per germline, CDR1 SGDLS and CDR2 YYNGEE. The CDR3 sequence is 15 residues long. V lost 3 bases and J lost 2; bases outside the gene matches: 5. CDR3 sequence reads: CASSEGGPTYNEQFF. The CDR3 nucleotides read TGTGCCAGCAGCGAGGGAGGGCCAACCTACAATGAGCAGTTCTTC. Filled out from reference TRBV9 and TRBJ2-1, the complete variable domain reads DSGVTQTPKHLITATGQRVTLRCSPRSGDLSVYWYQQSLDQGLQFLIQYYNGEERAKGNILERFSAQQFPDLHSELNLSSLELGDSALYFCASSEGGPTYNEQFFGPGTRLTVL.

This clone has a single count. The rearrangement joins TRBV7-2 to TRBJ2-1, with no clear D. CDR1 SGHTA and CDR2 FQGNSA come from the germline V gene. This CDR3 is 14 amino acids long. Trimming shortened V by 7 bases and J by 9 bases, and 19 bases separated the two germline ends. CDR3 amino acids: CASTTGAYGTEQFF. Written as DNA, the CDR3 is TGTGCCAGCACCACTGGAGCTTACGGAACTGAGCAGTTCTTC.

This chain uses TRBV6-5 with TRBJ1-2; D gene ambiguous. The CDR3 has 13 residues. Germline V gene sequence: CDR1 MNHEY, CDR2 SVGAGI. The germline V and J ends were trimmed by 0 bases and 7 bases, with 9 bases remaining between them. This CDR3 reads CASSYSTGIGYTF. In DNA, the CDR3 is TGTGCCAGCAGTTACTCGACCGGGATTGGCTACACCTTC.